A selection of T cell receptor beta chains follows, all from one sample in a study of cytomegalovirus exposure and HLA in healthy donors. Produced via immunoSEQ multiplex PCR; TCRdb's table is partial and in-frame only. The data contain under 200,000 clones, 65% to 90% of them singletons. Sequencing used PBMCs. The receptors derive from a woman between 18 and 29 years old in good health and CMV-seronegative. Both conserved end residues are part of each CDR3. A D gene is named only where the DNA matches it firmly. Some rows mark clone size as missing; the rest say once, few, many or name a class of expanded clone.

cdr3_nt cdr3_aa clone_size d_call j_call v_call cdr3_length
TGTGCCAGCAGTTCAGACCGGAGTAACACTGAAGCTTTCTTT CASSSDRSNTEAFF . . TRBJ1-1 TRBV27 14
TGTGCCAGTAGGGAGGGACAGGGCCATGGCTACACCTTC CASREGQGHGYTF . TRBD1 TRBJ1-2 TRBV19 13
TGTGCCAGCAGCTTGGGTGGGACAGCTAACTATGGCTACACCTTC CASSLGGTANYGYTF . TRBD1 TRBJ1-2 TRBV5-5 15
TGTGCCTGGAGTCCCGGACAGTCGGAGCAGTACTTC CAWSPGQSEQYF . . TRBJ2-7 TRBV30 12
TGTGCCAGCAGTCCCCAAGGGACAGGGGGACGAGACACCATATATTTT CASSPQGTGGRDTIYF . TRBD1 TRBJ1-3 TRBV28 16
TGTGCCAGCAGCGTAGACGGGACTAGACTCCGCGAGCAGTACTTC CASSVDGTRLREQYF . TRBD2 TRBJ2-7 TRBV9 15
TGTGCCAGCAGTCCCCGGGGTAGCGGCAATGAGCAGTTCTTC CASSPRGSGNEQFF . . TRBJ2-1 TRBV27 14
TGTGCCAGCAGAGCAGCGTTGGGCGGGACAGGGAAGGTCAATGAGCAGTTCTTC CASRAALGGTGKVNEQFF . TRBD1 TRBJ2-1 TRBV7-9 18
TGCGCCAGCAGCGACGATGACAGAAGCAATGAGCAGTTCTTC CASSDDDRSNEQFF . . TRBJ2-1 TRBV5-1 14
TGCGCCAGCAGCCAACGGGGGGGCATACGAGATACGCAGTATTTT CASSQRGGIRDTQYF . TRBD2 TRBJ2-3 TRBV4-1 15
TGTGCCAGCATCCTTACCCCCCGTCGGGGGTCCAACGAGCAGTACTTC CASILTPRRGSNEQYF . . TRBJ2-7 TRBV7-9 16
TGTGCCAGCAGCCTAAGACAGGCGCGGTCCTACGAGCAGTACTTC CASSLRQARSYEQYF . . TRBJ2-7 TRBV7-9 15
TGCAGCGTTGGGCCAGGGGACGTTGAGCAGTTCTTC CSVGPGDVEQFF few . TRBJ2-1 TRBV29-1 12
TGTGCCAGCTCACCAAGCTCCGGGGATCGAGAGACCCAGTACTTC CASSPSSGDRETQYF . . TRBJ2-5 TRBV18 15
TGCGCCAGCAGCTTGAACAGGGCGGGGGGGGATACGCAGTATTTT CASSLNRAGGDTQYF . TRBD2 TRBJ2-3 TRBV5-1 15
TGTGCCAGCAGCGCCGCCGGGACAGGTGGCACAGATACGCAGTATTTT CASSAAGTGGTDTQYF . TRBD1 TRBJ2-3 TRBV9 16
TGTGCCAGCAGCTTCAGAGTCGGGAACAATGAGCAGTTCTTC CASSFRVGNNEQFF . . TRBJ2-1 TRBV7-8 14
TGTGCCAGCAGTTGGGAGAGCCGGACTAGCTACGAGCAGTACTTC CASSWESRTSYEQYF . TRBD2 TRBJ2-7 TRBV6-5 15
TGTGCCAGCAGTCCAATAGACAGGGGCTTTTATGGCTACACCTTC CASSPIDRGFYGYTF . TRBD1 TRBJ1-2 TRBV6-6 15
TGCGCCAGCAGCACGGTACAGTCCTACGAGCAGTACTTC CASSTVQSYEQYF . . TRBJ2-7 TRBV4-1 13
TGTGCCAGCAGCCACCGCGGGGGGGCAGGCAATGAGCAGTTCTTC CASSHRGGAGNEQFF . TRBD2 TRBJ2-1 TRBV27 15
TGTGCCAGTAGTATGACAGGAGGAAGCTTCGGGGAGCTGTTTTTT CASSMTGGSFGELFF once . TRBJ2-2 TRBV19 15
TGTGCCAGCAGTGAAATGGACAGGGTGGACGAGCAGTACTTC CASSEMDRVDEQYF . TRBD1 TRBJ2-7 TRBV2 14
TGTGCCAGCCAGGGGGCGGAGCAGTACTTC CASQGAEQYF . TRBD1 TRBJ2-7 TRBV27 10
TGTGCCAGCAGTTACTCCGGACAGGGTCCCTACGAGCAGTACTTC CASSYSGQGPYEQYF . TRBD1 TRBJ2-7 TRBV6-5 15
TGTGCCTGGAAGCGGACTAGCGGGACCTTGGGGCAGTTCTTC CAWKRTSGTLGQFF . TRBD2 TRBJ2-1 TRBV30 14
TGCGCCAGCAGCCAAGATGACCAACTAGCGTTAACTTACAATGAGCAGTTCTTC CASSQDDQLALTYNEQFF once TRBD2 TRBJ2-1 TRBV4-1 18
TGTGCCACCAGACGGGACATTTCCTACGAGCAGTACTTC CATRRDISYEQYF . . TRBJ2-7 TRBV5-5 13
TGTGCCAGCTCACCCGGGACAGGGCTAGACTATGGCTACACCTTC CASSPGTGLDYGYTF . TRBD1 TRBJ1-2 TRBV18 15
TGTGCCAGCAGTGGACAGGGCCAAGAGACCCAGTACTTC CASSGQGQETQYF . TRBD1 TRBJ2-5 TRBV2 13
TGTGCCAGCAGCTTAGGCTGGGCCGAGGGCACTGAAGCTTTCTTT CASSLGWAEGTEAFF . . TRBJ1-1 TRBV7-9 15
TGTGCCAGAAGCCCTTTTGCGGGACAGACCAATTCACCCCTCCACTTT CARSPFAGQTNSPLHF . TRBD1 TRBJ1-6 TRBV5-3 16
TGCGCCAGCAGCCAAGAGGGCCCCGGGACAACGAGTTCCTACGAGCAGTACTTC CASSQEGPGTTSSYEQYF . . TRBJ2-7 TRBV4-1 18
TGTGCCAGCAGTTACGGGCCTTTCACTGAAGCTTTCTTT CASSYGPFTEAFF once . TRBJ1-1 TRBV6-6 13
TGTGCCAGCAGCATTCTAACCGAGTCGCTGAACACTGAAGCTTTCTTT CASSILTESLNTEAFF . . TRBJ1-1 TRBV11-2 16
TGCGCCAGCGCCCGGCCGGGGGGCTACGAGCAGTACTTC CASARPGGYEQYF . TRBD2 TRBJ2-7 TRBV5-1 13
TGTGCCAGTGCGGTAGGGGTCAACACTGAAGCTTTCTTT CASAVGVNTEAFF . . TRBJ1-1 TRBV19 13
TGTGCCAGCAGCCTTACGGTTGGTTTCTACGAGCAGTACTTC CASSLTVGFYEQYF few . TRBJ2-7 TRBV5-4 14
TGCGCCAGCAGTGACCCGTCGGGAGGTCGTCGCCGCGAGCAGTACTTC CASSDPSGGRRREQYF . TRBD2 TRBJ2-7 TRBV10-2 16
TGTGCCAGCAGCTTATATATTCTAGCCAAAAACATTCAGTACTTC CASSLYILAKNIQYF . . TRBJ2-4 TRBV7-9 15
TGTGCCAGCAGGGGACTAGTCGGGGGCCCCTACGAGCAGTACTTC CASRGLVGGPYEQYF . TRBD2 TRBJ2-7 TRBV6-6 15
TGTGCCAGTAGTATTCCCGCAGGGGGCGCTGGCCATGGCTACACCTTC CASSIPAGGAGHGYTF . TRBD1 TRBJ1-2 TRBV19 16
TGTGCCAGCAGCCCCCGGGGGAAGAACACCGGGGAGCTGTTTTTT CASSPRGKNTGELFF . . TRBJ2-2 TRBV4-2 15
TGTGCCTGGACGACAGGGGGACACACAGATACGCAGTATTTT CAWTTGGHTDTQYF . TRBD1 TRBJ2-3 TRBV30 14
TGTGCCAGTAGTATAGCCCTCCTGAGACAGGGGATCAATGAGCAGTTCTTC CASSIALLRQGINEQFF . TRBD1 TRBJ2-1 TRBV19 17
TGTGCCAGCAGCGTAGCAGAAAGGACAGGGGGCTACGAGCAGTACTTC CASSVAERTGGYEQYF few TRBD1 TRBJ2-7 TRBV9 16
TGCAGCGTTGCGGGGGTTATGAACACTGAAGCTTTCTTT CSVAGVMNTEAFF . . TRBJ1-1 TRBV29-1 13
TGTGCCAGCAGTAAACACGGACTAGCGGGAGTTCCCGAGCAGTACTTC CASSKHGLAGVPEQYF . TRBD2 TRBJ2-7 TRBV6-4 16
TGTGCCAGCAGTTTCTCCTTTCCCAGCGGGAGCCTCCACGAGCAGTACTTC CASSFSFPSGSLHEQYF . TRBD2 TRBJ2-7 TRBV27 17
TGCAGCGTTGAACTGGTCGGGACAGGGTCCTACGAGCAGTACTTC CSVELVGTGSYEQYF . TRBD1 TRBJ2-7 TRBV29-1 15
TGTGCCAGCAGTGCACCCGGGACAGGGATCTCCGGGGAGCTGTTTTTT CASSAPGTGISGELFF . TRBD1 TRBJ2-2 TRBV27 16
TGTGCCAGCAGTTACCCGGGGGGTGTGGGAAACACCATATATTTT CASSYPGGVGNTIYF . . TRBJ1-3 TRBV6-6 15
TGTGCCAGCAGTTTGGAGACTAGAAACACCATATATTTT CASSLETRNTIYF . . TRBJ1-3 TRBV6-1 13
TGTGCCACTTCCGGGACTAGCGCCTACGAGCAGTACTTC CATSGTSAYEQYF . TRBD2 TRBJ2-7 TRBV19 13
TGTGCCAGCAGTCGGGGGAGACCCTACAATGAGCAGTTCTTC CASSRGRPYNEQFF . . TRBJ2-1 TRBV13 14
TGTGCCAGCGGGCCAGGGATATGCACAGATACGCAGTATTTT CASGPGICTDTQYF . . TRBJ2-3 TRBV7-7 14
TGCGCCAGCAGCCAAGACAGATTGCAAGAGACCCAGTACTTC CASSQDRLQETQYF . . TRBJ2-5 TRBV4-1 14
TGTGCCATCAGTGTAGACAGGGCGTGGGGCACTGAAGCTTTCTTT CAISVDRAWGTEAFF . TRBD1 TRBJ1-1 TRBV10-3 15
TGTGCCAGCAGCTTAACGCCTCTTACGAGCACTGAAGCTTTCTTT CASSLTPLTSTEAFF . . TRBJ1-1 TRBV7-2 15
TGTGCCAGCAGCCAAGGAGTAGCGCGGGGGGGCACAGATACGCAGTATTTT CASSQGVARGGTDTQYF . TRBD2 TRBJ2-3 TRBV4-2 17